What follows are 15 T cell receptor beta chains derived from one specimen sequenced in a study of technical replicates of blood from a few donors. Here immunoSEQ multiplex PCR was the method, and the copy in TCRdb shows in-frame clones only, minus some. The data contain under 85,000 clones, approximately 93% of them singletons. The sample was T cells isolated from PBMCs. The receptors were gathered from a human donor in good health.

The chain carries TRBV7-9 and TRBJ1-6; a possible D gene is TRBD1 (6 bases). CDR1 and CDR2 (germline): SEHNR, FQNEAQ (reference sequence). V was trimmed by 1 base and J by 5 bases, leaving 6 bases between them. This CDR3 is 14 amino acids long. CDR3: CASSLDRDNSPLHF. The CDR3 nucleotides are TGTGCCAGCAGCTTAGACAGGGATAATTCACCCCTCCACTTT.

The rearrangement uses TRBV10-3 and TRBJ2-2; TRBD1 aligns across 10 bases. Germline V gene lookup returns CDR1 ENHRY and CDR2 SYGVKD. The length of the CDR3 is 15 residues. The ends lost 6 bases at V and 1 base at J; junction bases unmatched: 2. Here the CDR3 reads CAIRGQGGNTGELFF. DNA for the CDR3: TGTGCCATCAGAGGACAGGGGGGGAACACCGGGGAGCTGTTTTTT.

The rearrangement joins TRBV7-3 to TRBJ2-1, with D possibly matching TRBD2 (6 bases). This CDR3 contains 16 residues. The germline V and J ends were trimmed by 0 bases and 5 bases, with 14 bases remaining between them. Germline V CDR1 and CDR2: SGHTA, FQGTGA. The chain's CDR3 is CASSLTSGLSNNEQFF. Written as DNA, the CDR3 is TGTGCCAGCAGCTTAACATCCGGACTAAGCAACAATGAGCAGTTCTTC. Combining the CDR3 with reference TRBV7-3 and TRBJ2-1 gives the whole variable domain GAGVSQTPSNKVTEKGKYVELRCDPISGHTALYWYRQSLGQGPEFLIYFQGTGAADDSGLPNDRFFAVRPEGSVSTLKIQRTERGDSAVYLCASSLTSGLSNNEQFFGPGTRLTVL.

CDR3 sequence reads: CASSFTRDSYGYTF. The CDR3 nucleotides are TGCGCCAGCAGCTTTACTCGGGACAGCTATGGCTACACCTTC. This chain joins TRBV5-1 and TRBJ1-2; 7 bases map to TRBD1. This CDR3 has 14 amino acids. The germline V gene has CDR1 SGHRS and CDR2 YFSETQ. The V and J ends lost 2 bases and 4 bases, in that order; junction bases with no gene match: 5. The full variable domain, completed using reference TRBV5-1 and TRBJ1-2, is KAGVTQTPRYLIKTRGQQVTLSCSPISGHRSVSWYQQTPGQGLQFLFEYFSETQRNKGNFPGRFSGRQFSNSRSEMNVSTLELGDSALYLCASSFTRDSYGYTFGSGTRLTVV.

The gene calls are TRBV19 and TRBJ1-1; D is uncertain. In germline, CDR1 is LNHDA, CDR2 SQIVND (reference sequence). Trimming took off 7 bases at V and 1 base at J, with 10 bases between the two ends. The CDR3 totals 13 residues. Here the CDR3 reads CASILGENTEAFF. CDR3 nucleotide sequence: TGTGCCAGTATTCTCGGGGAGAACACTGAAGCTTTCTTT.

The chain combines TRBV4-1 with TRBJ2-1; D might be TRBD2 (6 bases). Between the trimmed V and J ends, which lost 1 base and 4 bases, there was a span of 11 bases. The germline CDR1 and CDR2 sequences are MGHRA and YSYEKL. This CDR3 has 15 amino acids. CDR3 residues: CASSQGLGQYNEQFF. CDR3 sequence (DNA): TGCGCCAGCAGCCAAGGACTAGGCCAATACAATGAGCAGTTCTTC.

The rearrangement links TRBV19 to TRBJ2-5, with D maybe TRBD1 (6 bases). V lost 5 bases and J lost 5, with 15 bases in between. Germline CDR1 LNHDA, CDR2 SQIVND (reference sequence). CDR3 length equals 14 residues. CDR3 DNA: TGTGCCAGTAGTCACCGTACAGGGTCGGAGACCCAGTACTTC. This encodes CASSHRTGSETQYF.

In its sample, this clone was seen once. As DNA, the CDR3 is TGTGCCAGCAGTGATAGGAGAGACAACCCCGGGACCCAGCATTTT. Residues: CASSDRRDNPGTQHF. This chain uses TRBV2 with TRBJ1-5, with D unresolved. Deletions cut 3 bases from V and 11 bases from J, with 20 bases between. CDR1 is SNHLY and CDR2 is FYNNEI in the germline V gene. The CDR3 has 15 residues. Based on the CDR3 plus reference TRBV2 and TRBJ1-5, the full variable domain is EPEVTQTPSHQVTQMGQEVILRCVPISNHLYFYWYRQILGQKVEFLVSFYNNEISEKSEIFDDQFSVERPDGSNFTLKIRSTKLEDSAMYFCASSDRRDNPGTQHFGDGTRLSIL.

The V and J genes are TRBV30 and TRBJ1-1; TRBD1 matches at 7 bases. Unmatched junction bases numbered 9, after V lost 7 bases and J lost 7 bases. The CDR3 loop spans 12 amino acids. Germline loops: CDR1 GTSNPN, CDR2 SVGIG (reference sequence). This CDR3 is CALTGEKGEAFF. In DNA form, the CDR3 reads TGTGCCTTAACAGGGGAGAAAGGTGAAGCTTTCTTT.

The CDR3 sequence is CASRLAGHYEQYF. CDR3 DNA: TGTGCCAGCAGACTAGCGGGGCACTACGAGCAGTACTTC. This chain connects TRBV11-2 to TRBJ2-7; 10 bases are shared with TRBD2. There are 13 residues in the CDR3. Germline V gives CDR1 SGHAT, CDR2 FQNNGV. V trimming: 6 bases; J trimming: 3 bases; junction bases outside the gene matches: 2.

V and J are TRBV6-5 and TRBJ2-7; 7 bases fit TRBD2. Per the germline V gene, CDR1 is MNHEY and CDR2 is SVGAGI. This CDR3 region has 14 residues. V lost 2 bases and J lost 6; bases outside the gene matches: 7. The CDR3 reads CASSYAAGPSEQYF. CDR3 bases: TGTGCCAGCAGTTACGCAGCGGGGCCGAGCGAGCAGTACTTC.

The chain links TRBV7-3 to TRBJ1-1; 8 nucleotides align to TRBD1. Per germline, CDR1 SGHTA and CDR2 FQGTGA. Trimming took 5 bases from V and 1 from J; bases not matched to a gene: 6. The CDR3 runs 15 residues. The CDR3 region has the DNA TGTGCCAGCAGCATTTCCGGGACAGGGAACACTGAAGCTTTCTTT. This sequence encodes CASSISGTGNTEAFF.

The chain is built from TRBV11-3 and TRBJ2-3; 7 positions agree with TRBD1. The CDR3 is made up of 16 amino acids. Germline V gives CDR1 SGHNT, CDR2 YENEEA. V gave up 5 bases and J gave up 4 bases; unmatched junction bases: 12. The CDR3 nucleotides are TGTGCCAGCAGCCCGGGGACAGTATGGGACCCAGATACGCAGTATTTT. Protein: CASSPGTVWDPDTQYF.

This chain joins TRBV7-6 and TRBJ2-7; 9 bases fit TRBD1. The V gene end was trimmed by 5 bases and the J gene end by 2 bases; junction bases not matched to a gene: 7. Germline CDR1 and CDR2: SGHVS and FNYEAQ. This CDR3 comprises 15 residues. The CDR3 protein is CASSPPGQGTYEQYF. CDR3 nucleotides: TGTGCCAGCAGCCCTCCGGGACAGGGTACCTACGAGCAGTACTTC.

The DNA for the CDR3 is TGTGCCTGGGACAGGGGGCAGAATCAGCCCCAGCATTTT. Encoded protein: CAWDRGQNQPQHF. This rearrangement joins TRBV30 to TRBJ1-5, with TRBD1 matching over 10 bases. The germline V gene has CDR1 GTSNPN and CDR2 SVGIG (reference sequence). There are 13 residues in the CDR3. The V segment lost 5 bases and the J segment 4 bases; nucleotides outside the gene matches: 2.